Below are 9 T cell receptor beta chains sequenced from a single sample in a study of tissue T cells after allogeneic stem cell transplantation. Method: immunoSEQ multiplex PCR; TCRdb's copy keeps in-frame clones and lacks some. The sample includes fewer than 7,500 clones, about 82% of them seen just once. The material was blood, obtained before transplantation. All receptors derive from a man aged 35 to 69 who later had graft-versus-host disease after an allogeneic stem cell transplant.

The J gene is TRBJ2-7, the V gene TRBV4-2; D gene uncertain. The germline V gene has CDR1 LGHNA and CDR2 YNFKEQ. The V end lost 3 bases, the J end lost 4 bases, and 10 bases lay between the germline ends. The CDR3 has 13 amino acids. The CDR3 bases are TGTGCCAGCAGCCACGAGACGGGTTACGAGCAGTACTTC. It yields the protein CASSHETGYEQYF.

The chain employs TRBV5-1 and TRBJ1-6, with a tentative D call TRBD1 (5 bases). The CDR3 is 14 amino acids. Germline assignment: CDR1 SGHRS and CDR2 YFSETQ. Trimming took 5 bases from V and 10 from J, leaving 16 bases between them. This CDR3 reads CASSSGSWGSPLHF. CDR3 DNA: TGCGCCAGCAGTTCAGGGAGCTGGGGGTCACCCCTCCACTTT.

The rearrangement joins TRBV2 to TRBJ2-1; D possibly matches TRBD1 or TRBD2 (5 bases each). The CDR3 is made up of 13 amino acids. Germline lookup yields CDR1 SNHLY and CDR2 FYNNEI. V was trimmed by 6 bases and J by 8 bases, leaving 14 bases between them. The CDR3 loop reads CASSGTLGYEQFF. The CDR3 bases are TGTGCCAGCAGCGGGACCCTAGGGTATGAGCAGTTCTTC.

V gene TRBV5-5 combines with J gene TRBJ1-5; D gene unclear. Trimming left V 1 base short and J 7 bases short, with 12 bases between. The V gene's germline CDR1 is SGHKS and CDR2 YYEKEE (reference sequence). This CDR3 spans 14 amino acids. CDR3 sequence: CASSLIWGGQPQHF. The CDR3 DNA is TGTGCCAGCAGCTTGATTTGGGGTGGACAGCCCCAGCATTTT.

The chain joins TRBV9 to TRBJ2-2; D is perhaps TRBD1 or TRBD2 (5 bases each). Deletions cut 4 bases from V and 3 bases from J, with 22 bases between. The length of the CDR3 is 18 residues. Germline CDR1 is SGDLS and CDR2 is YYNGEE. The CDR3 DNA reads TGTGCCAGCAGCCCGATTTCGGGGCTAGCAGTTTACACCGGGGAGCTGTTTTTT. Its translation is CASSPISGLAVYTGELFF.

The chain combines TRBV19 with TRBJ1-2; D is unresolved. Germline V gene lookup returns CDR1 LNHDA and CDR2 SQIVND (reference sequence). This CDR3 comprises 16 residues. V lost 5 bases to trimming and J lost 2 bases, with 18 bases between them. CDR3 coding DNA: TGTGCCAGTAGTCCCCCCCTAGCCGGGTACAACTATGGCTACACCTTC. This codes for CASSPPLAGYNYGYTF.

The V gene is TRBV30, the J gene TRBJ1-1, with 11 bases matching TRBD1. The CDR3 covers 13 residues. Germline lookup yields CDR1 GTSNPN and CDR2 SVGIG (reference sequence). V shed 5 bases and J 3 bases; nucleotides not matched to a gene: 2. The CDR3 bases are TGTGCCTGGGCGGGACAGGGGGACACTGAAGCTTTCTTT. Protein: CAWAGQGDTEAFF.

The V and J genes are TRBV27 and TRBJ2-3; 16 bases match TRBD2. CDR3 length: 15 residues. Trimming took 8 bases from V and 5 from J; bases not matched to a gene: 4. The germline V gene encodes CDR1 MNHEY and CDR2 SMNVEV (reference sequence). CDR3 sequence reads: CASVGTSGREDTQYF. CDR3 nucleotides: TGTGCCAGCGTTGGGACTAGCGGGAGGGAAGATACGCAGTATTTT.

The genes are TRBV7-6 and TRBJ2-7; TRBD1 agrees at 7 bases. The CDR3 consists of 15 residues. The J segment lost 4 bases and the V segment lost 5 bases, leaving 11 bases of the junction unmatched. Germline loops: CDR1 SGHVS, CDR2 FNYEAQ. The CDR3 protein is CASSALQGKGYEQYF. The DNA for the CDR3 is TGTGCCAGCAGCGCCTTACAGGGGAAAGGGTACGAGCAGTACTTC.